This T cell receptor (beta chain) was profiled in a study of regulatory T cells in long-lasting Graves disease. General observations from the study: For persistent Graves' patients, TCR diversity was lower than for newly diagnosed ones.

Time point defined: newly diagnosed GD, antithyroid drugs for less than 3 months. RNA extracted from PBMCs served as the sequencing template. Combining iRepertoire HTBI primers with Arm-PCR of CDR3 regions, the authors built TCR beta libraries. Each CDR3 protein is one row after TCRdb ran MiXCR on the multiplex PCR reads. The table shows around 400,000 distinct CDR3 sequences, with around 15% occurring only once. About this clonotype itself: Antigen unknown. This may arise from a read error, as a much more abundant clone is one base away.

This TCR was recovered from a female donor with Graves disease. The input for sequencing was peripheral blood mononuclear cells (PBMCs), taken at new diagnosis, from a patient treated with antithyroid drugs.

CDR3 amino acids: CASITGQINEQLF. In DNA form, the CDR3 reads TGTGCCAGCATAACGGGACAGATAAATGAGCAGCTCTTC. This chain links TRBV6-2 or TRBV6-3 with TRBJ2-1, with 7 bases aligning to TRBD1. Germline V gene data show CDR1 as MNHEY and CDR2 as SVGEGT. The CDR3 spans 13 residues.